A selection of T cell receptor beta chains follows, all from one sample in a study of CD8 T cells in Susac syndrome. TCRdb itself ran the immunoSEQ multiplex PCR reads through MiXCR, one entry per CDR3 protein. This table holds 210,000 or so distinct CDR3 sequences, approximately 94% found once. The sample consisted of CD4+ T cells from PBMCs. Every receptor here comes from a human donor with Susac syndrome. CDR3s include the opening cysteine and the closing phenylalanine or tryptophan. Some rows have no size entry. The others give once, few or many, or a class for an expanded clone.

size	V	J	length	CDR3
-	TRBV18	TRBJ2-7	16	CASSQQPGLSSYEQYF
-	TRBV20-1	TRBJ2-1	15	CSARQAFHRGNEQFF
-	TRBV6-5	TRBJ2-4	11	CASSRGNIQYF
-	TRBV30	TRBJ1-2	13	CAWRVTQNYGYTF
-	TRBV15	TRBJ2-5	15	CATSRDSGYQETQYF
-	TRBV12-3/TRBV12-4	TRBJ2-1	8	CASSRKFF
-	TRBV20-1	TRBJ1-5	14	CSARAELSNQPQHF
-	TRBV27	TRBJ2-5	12	CASSSPEETQYF
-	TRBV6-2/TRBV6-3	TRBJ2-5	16	CASSFRDRGSQETQYF
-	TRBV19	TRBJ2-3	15	CASSSGVRGTDTQYF
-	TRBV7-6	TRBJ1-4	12	CASSLWGEKLFF
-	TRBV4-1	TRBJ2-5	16	CASSQALLAVQETQYF
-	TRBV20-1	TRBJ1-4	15	CSATPEQGAREKLFF
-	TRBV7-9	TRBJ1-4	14	CASSLDTTNEKLFF
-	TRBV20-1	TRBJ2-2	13	CSATRGNTGELFF
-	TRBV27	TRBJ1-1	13	CASSPRPNTEAFF
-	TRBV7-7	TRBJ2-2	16	CASSPTSGADTGELFF
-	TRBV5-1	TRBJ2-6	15	CASSQQGSGANVLTF
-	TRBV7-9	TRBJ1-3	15	CASSIQGAAGNTIYF
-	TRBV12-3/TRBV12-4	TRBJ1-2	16	CASSFLGGSPNYGYTF
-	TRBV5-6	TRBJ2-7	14	CASSSGLLSDEQYF
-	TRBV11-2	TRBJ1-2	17	CASSSWGQGRGRGGYTF
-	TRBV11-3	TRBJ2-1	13	CASSPSHYNEQFF
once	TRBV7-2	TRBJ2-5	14	CASGGASLGETQYF
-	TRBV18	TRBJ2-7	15	CASSSTSGASYEQYF